Described below is a single T cell receptor (beta chain) sequence and its context. This entry comes from a study of T cells in Graves' hyperthyroidism and ophthalmopathy. There were TCR beta CDR3 regions amplified from RNA transcripts. HTBI primers drove first-round RT-PCR of the TCR CDR3. TCRdb redid the calling of the multiplex PCR reads with MiXCR, one entry per CDR3 protein. The sample carries about 540,000 distinct CDR3 sequences, roughly 46% recorded once. Germline lookup yields CDR1 SGHTA and CDR2 FQGNSA. The CDR3 totals 14 residues. Trimming stripped 6 bases from V and 0 bases from J, with 11 bases between.

The receptor's source is a woman aged 18-29 years with Graves' hyperthyroidism. Sequences were obtained from peripheral blood or thyroid tissue (not recorded which). The gene calls are TRBV7-2 and TRBJ1-1; D not certain. CDR3 region: CASRGVFMNTEAFF. The CDR3 DNA reads TGTGCCAGCAGGGGAGTTTTCATGAACACTGAAGCTTTCTTT.